These 15 T cell receptor beta chains came from one sample sequenced in a study of T cell repertoires in cytomegalovirus infection. TCRdb reprocessed the reads via MiXCR and lists one record per CDR3 protein. The sample has around 740,000 distinct CDR3 sequences; approximately 34% are singletons. The sequencing input was PBMCs. These receptors were collected from a human donor in good health (CMV status not recorded). Some clones in this sample may be carry-over from other donors' samples.

This clonotype was counted only a few times. The chain joins TRBV7-2 to TRBJ1-6; TRBD1 is a possible D gene (6 bases). The V end was cut by 3 bases, the J end by 11 bases, with 17 bases between. Germline V gene sequence: CDR1 SGHTA, CDR2 FQGNSA. This CDR3 spans 15 amino acids. The CDR3 sequence is CASSFFRQGITPLHF. The CDR3 DNA is TGTGCCAGCAGCTTCTTCCGGCAGGGGATAACACCCCTCCACTTT.

This clonotype was observed a few times. This rearrangement joins TRBV24-1 to TRBJ1-2; no definite D call. Trimming shortened V by 3 bases and J by 8 bases, and 6 bases separated the two germline ends. Germline lookup yields CDR1 KGHDR and CDR2 SFDVKD. The CDR3 loop spans 11 amino acids. CDR3 DNA: TGTGCCACCAGTGATGCCGCGGGCTACACCTTC. Protein product: CATSDAAGYTF.

The chain links TRBV18 to TRBJ1-2; D ambiguous. Germline CDR1 and CDR2: KGHSH and LQKENI. The V gene lost 2 bases and the J gene lost 6 bases, with 10 bases spanning the gap. This CDR3 is 13 amino acids long. CDR3 region: CASSPSGLDGYTF. In DNA form, the CDR3 reads TGTGCCAGCTCACCATCTGGGTTGGATGGCTACACCTTC.

This clonotype was seen ten or more times. The chain joins TRBV19 to TRBJ2-1; 10 bases line up with TRBD2. Germline V CDR1 and CDR2: LNHDA, SQIVND (reference sequence). CDR3 size: 13 residues. V lost 5 bases and J lost 7; bases outside the gene matches: 2. This CDR3 reads CASSLTSGNEQFF. In nucleotides, the CDR3 is TGTGCCAGTAGTCTGACTAGCGGGAATGAGCAGTTCTTC.

Comment on this clonotype: A much larger clone is a single base away; this may be a read error. This chain connects TRBV7-8 to TRBJ1-1; D is perhaps TRBD1 (5 bases). Germline assignment: CDR1 SGHVS and CDR2 FQNEAQ. There are 13 residues in the CDR3. CDR3 bases: TGTGCCAGCAGCCTGACAGAGAGGGCTGAAGCTTTATTT. This encodes CASSLTERAEALF.

This clonotype showed up many times. The rearrangement uses TRBV12-3 or TRBV12-4 and TRBJ2-1, with TRBD1 matching 7 bases. Germline trimming cut 5 bases from V and 2 bases from J; bases unmatched to any gene: 6. The CDR3 consists of 15 residues. The CDR3 protein is CASSHSGTAYNEQFF. The CDR3, as DNA: TGTGCCAGCAGTCATTCCGGGACAGCCTACAATGAGCAGTTCTTC.

This clonotype came up once. One junction end does not reproduce the germline sequence, and a read error may be involved. This sequence joins TRBV7-2 and TRBJ2-7; D remains ambiguous. The CDR3 totals 12 residues. Germline assignment: CDR1 SGHTA and CDR2 FQGNSA. The CDR3 spells CASSLDGYEKYF. CDR3 bases: TGTGCAAGCAGCTTAGATGGCTACGAGAAGTACTTC.

V usage is TRBV5-1 and J usage is TRBJ2-2; D is ambiguous. This CDR3 has 13 residues. The ends were cut back, 7 bases at V and 2 bases at J, with 9 bases in the middle. The germline V gene encodes CDR1 SGHRS and CDR2 YFSETQ. CDR3 protein: CASGPPNTGELFF. CDR3 nucleotides: TGCGCCAGCGGTCCCCCCAACACCGGGGAGCTGTTTTTT.

Of note for this clonotype: An end of the junction does not agree with germline; a read error may underlie this. V is TRBV20-1 and J is TRBJ1-2, with D hard to call. This CDR3 is 12 amino acids long. Germline V gives CDR1 DFQATT, CDR2 SNEGSKA (reference sequence). The CDR3 spells CSYLVESIRAPF. The CDR3 nucleotides read TGCAGTTACCTCGTTGAGTCTATAAGGGCACCCTTC.

This chain uses TRBV10-2 with TRBJ2-7, with D possibly TRBD2 on 5 matching bases. The CDR3 totals 13 residues. Trimming removed 8 bases at V and 3 bases at J, with 14 bases between. Germline lookup yields CDR1 WSHSY and CDR2 SAAADI. As DNA, the CDR3 is TGCGCCAGCGGCACATACAGCGGCTACGAGCAGTACTTC. Translating it yields CASGTYSGYEQYF.

The J gene is TRBJ1-2, the V gene TRBV7-3; 9 bases are a match to TRBD1. V shed 2 bases, J shed 10 bases, and the junction held 2 bases outside the gene matches. This CDR3 spans 12 amino acids. Looked up from germline, CDR1 is SGHTA and CDR2 is FQGTGA. CDR3 DNA sequence: TGTGCCAGCAGCTTAGGGGACAGGGACTACACCTTC. Its protein product is CASSLGDRDYTF.

The genes are TRBV20-1 and TRBJ1-1; no clear D. This CDR3 has 8 residues. Germline assignment: CDR1 DFQATT and CDR2 SNEGSKA (reference sequence). CDR3 bases: TGCAGGGGTCGTGAAGCTTTCTTT. It encodes CRGREAFF.

The CDR3 reads CASTETPGRRDTQYF. DNA for the CDR3: TGTGCCAGCACCGAAACCCCGGGACGCCGAGATACGCAGTATTTT. This chain connects TRBV6-1 to TRBJ2-3; D may correspond to TRBD1 or TRBD2 (5 bases each). The CDR3 has 15 residues. Trimming took off 7 bases at V and 5 bases at J, with 19 bases between the two ends. Germline loops: CDR1 MNHNS, CDR2 SASEGT.

This clonotype has just a few counts. The chain uses TRBV28 and TRBJ2-1; either TRBD1 or TRBD2 may fit D (6 bases each). Trimming pared 6 bases from V and 6 bases from J, leaving 21 bases between. The germline V gene has CDR1 MDHEN and CDR2 SYDVKM. The CDR3 is made up of 16 amino acids. The CDR3 loop is CASRPLGGPPGNEQFF. The CDR3 DNA follows: TGTGCCAGCAGGCCTTTAGGGGGGCCCCCGGGCAATGAGCAGTTCTTC.

This chain joins TRBV2 and TRBJ1-1; D is uncertain. Germline lookup yields CDR1 SNHLY and CDR2 FYNNEI. V lost 8 bases and J lost 1, with 17 bases in between. There are 15 residues in the CDR3. CDR3 bases: TGTGCCAGCCGCACTCCTAAAACATCGAACACTGAAGCTTTCTTT. It is translated as CASRTPKTSNTEAFF.